This is a list of T cell receptor beta chains from one sample in a study of TIL therapy for anti-PD-1-resistant metastatic lung cancer. Profiled with immunoSEQ multiplex PCR; TCRdb holds only in-frame clones, not every one. The sample has 45,000 to 60,000 clones, around three quarters seen once; the top ten hold 4% to 6%. The sequenced sample was blood, obtained at baseline. Every receptor here comes from a woman aged 25 to 80 with non-small cell lung cancer. The CDR3 runs from the conserved cysteine through the conserved F or W. Fields, in order: J gene, D gene, V gene, clone size, CDR3 protein, CDR3 DNA. D genes are given only for firm matches. Not every row has a clone size; where given, it reads once, few, many or a size class.

TRBJ2-3 | NA | TRBV5-5 | once | CASSLAGTDTQYF | TGTGCCAGCAGCTTGGCCGGAACAGATACGCAGTATTTT
TRBJ1-4 | NA | TRBV27 | NA | CASSPRIQERGEKLFF | TGTGCCAGCAGTCCTAGAATACAGGAAAGGGGTGAAAAACTGTTTTTT
TRBJ2-3 | NA | TRBV4-1 | NA | CASSYQGYGADTQYF | TGCGCCAGCAGCTATCAAGGGTACGGGGCAGATACGCAGTATTTT
TRBJ1-2 | TRBD1 | TRBV5-4 | NA | CASSFDRAGGYTF | TGTGCCAGCAGCTTCGACAGGGCTGGGGGCTACACCTTC
TRBJ2-2 | NA | TRBV5-1 | NA | CASSDTGELFF | TGCGCCAGCTCTGACACCGGGGAGCTGTTTTTT
TRBJ2-3 | TRBD2 | TRBV9 | NA | CASSPGTSGSAQYF | TGTGCCAGCAGCCCCGGGACTAGCGGGAGTGCGCAGTATTTT
TRBJ1-5 | TRBD1 | TRBV5-6 | NA | CASSSRDRGTGNQPQHF | TGTGCCAGCAGCTCCAGGGACAGGGGGACGGGGAATCAGCCCCAGCATTTT
TRBJ1-5 | NA | TRBV19 | NA | CASSISRSYNQPQHF | TGTGCCAGTAGTATAAGTAGGTCTTACAATCAGCCCCAGCATTTT
TRBJ1-2 | NA | TRBV2 | NA | CASSEGGGSGPGTF | TGTGCCAGCAGTGAAGGGGGGGGCTCCGGGCCCGGGACCTTC
TRBJ2-1 | TRBD1 | TRBV10-1 | NA | CASSTGQGLDEQFF | TGCGCCAGCAGTACCGGACAGGGTCTCGATGAGCAGTTCTTC
TRBJ2-7 | TRBD2 | TRBV19 | NA | CASSTRRGSSYEQYF | TGTGCCAGTAGTACAAGGCGGGGGAGCTCCTACGAGCAGTACTTC
TRBJ2-5 | TRBD1 | TRBV7-9 | NA | CASSSGTVGETQYF | TGTGCCAGCAGCTCGGGGACAGTAGGGGAAACCCAGTACTTC
TRBJ1-2 | TRBD1 | TRBV5-1 | NA | CASSRTGEGYGYTF | TGCGCCAGCAGCAGGACAGGGGAGGGCTATGGCTACACCTTC
TRBJ2-1 | TRBD1 | TRBV7-8 | NA | CASSPPRQGNLNEQFF | TGTGCCAGCAGCCCGCCGCGACAGGGGAACCTTAATGAGCAGTTCTTC
TRBJ2-7 | NA | TRBV6-1 | medium-sized | CASSARIYEQYF | TGTGCCAGCAGTGCCCGGATCTACGAGCAGTACTTC
TRBJ1-3 | NA | TRBV9 | NA | CASSVASSDNTIYF | TGTGCCAGCAGCGTAGCATCATCGGATAACACCATATATTTT
TRBJ2-7 | TRBD2 | TRBV5-1 | NA | CASSPGLAGAYEQYF | TGCGCCAGCAGCCCGGGACTAGCGGGGGCCTACGAGCAGTACTTC
TRBJ2-7 | NA | TRBV18 | NA | CASSPHRDGEQYF | TGTGCCAGCTCACCTCATAGGGACGGCGAGCAGTACTTC
TRBJ2-7 | NA | TRBV6-5 | NA | CASSYSIQDSYEQYF | TGTGCCAGCAGTTACTCGATACAGGACTCCTACGAGCAGTACTTC
TRBJ1-1 | NA | TRBV19 | NA | CASSIFITYTEAFF | TGTGCCAGTAGTATATTTATCACGTACACTGAAGCTTTCTTT
TRBJ2-2 | NA | TRBV10-3 | NA | CAISEGQGRPTGELFF | TGTGCCATCAGTGAGGGGCAGGGGCGACCCACCGGGGAGCTGTTTTTT
TRBJ2-1 | TRBD2 | TRBV28 | NA | CASSRGLAGGAYNEQFF | TGTGCCAGCAGCCGGGGACTAGCGGGAGGGGCCTACAATGAGCAGTTCTTC
TRBJ2-3 | NA | TRBV11-2 | NA | CASTVGSTDTQYF | TGTGCCAGCACGGTAGGAAGCACAGATACGCAGTATTTT
TRBJ2-2 | TRBD2 | TRBV5-4 | NA | CASSSRTSGYTGELFF | TGTGCCAGCAGCTCTCGGACTAGCGGCTACACCGGGGAGCTGTTTTTT
TRBJ1-5 | NA | TRBV7-9 | NA | CASSATGPGIPQHF | TGTGCCAGCAGCGCCACGGGACCAGGAATTCCCCAGCATTTT
TRBJ2-7 | NA | TRBV18 | NA | CASSHEAGPEQYF | TGTGCCAGCTCCCACGAGGCAGGGCCCGAGCAGTACTTC
TRBJ2-7 | NA | TRBV11-2 | NA | CASSLAGDEQYF | TGTGCCAGCAGCTTAGCGGGCGACGAGCAGTACTTC
TRBJ2-1 | TRBD2 | TRBV7-9 | NA | CASTLGTRLSNEQFF | TGTGCCAGCACCCTAGGGACTAGGCTTAGCAATGAGCAGTTCTTC
TRBJ2-3 | TRBD2 | TRBV27 | NA | CASSFPQRAGGHTDTQYF | TGTGCCAGCAGTTTCCCTCAGAGAGCGGGAGGCCACACAGATACGCAGTATTTT
TRBJ2-1 | TRBD1 | TRBV7-3 | once | CASRSGQGVLYNEQFF | TGTGCCAGCAGGTCGGGACAGGGGGTTTTATACAATGAGCAGTTCTTC
TRBJ2-3 | TRBD2 | TRBV4-2 | NA | CASSPLSTAGDTDTQYF | TGTGCCAGCAGCCCCCTGAGTACAGCGGGAGACACAGATACGCAGTATTTT
TRBJ2-7 | NA | TRBV21-1 | NA | CASVGRGPYSYEQYF | TGTGCCAGTGTCGGCAGGGGGCCCTACTCCTACGAGCAGTACTTC
TRBJ1-1 | NA | TRBV7-4 | NA | CASSPLGGSTEAFF | TGTGCCAGCAGCCCACTCGGTGGGAGTACTGAAGCTTTCTTT
TRBJ2-1 | NA | TRBV5-1 | NA | CASSLGHSNSYNEQFF | TGCGCCAGCAGCCTGGGCCACTCTAACTCCTACAATGAGCAGTTCTTC
TRBJ1-1 | NA | TRBV30 | once | CAWSRPENTEAFF | TGTGCCTGGAGTAGACCGGAGAACACTGAAGCTTTCTTT
TRBJ1-3 | NA | TRBV9 | NA | CASSVGQDAYTIYF | TGTGCCAGCAGCGTAGGCCAGGACGCGTACACCATATATTTT
TRBJ2-7 | NA | TRBV7-8 | NA | CASSRGGDYYEQYF | TGTGCCAGCAGCCGCGGGGGCGACTACTACGAGCAGTACTTC
TRBJ2-1 | TRBD2 | TRBV9 | NA | CASSVEASGGYNEQFF | TGTGCCAGCAGCGTAGAGGCTAGCGGGGGATACAATGAGCAGTTCTTC
TRBJ2-7 | NA | TRBV2 | NA | CASSERVPILYEQYF | TGTGCCAGCAGTGAGCGCGTGCCTATTCTCTACGAGCAGTACTTC
TRBJ1-2 | TRBD1 | TRBV28 | NA | CASSFGTGGIYGYTF | TGTGCCAGCAGTTTTGGGACAGGGGGTATCTATGGCTACACCTTC
TRBJ1-1 | TRBD1 | TRBV7-2 | NA | CASSATGGLVNTEAFF | TGTGCCAGCAGCGCGACAGGGGGTCTGGTGAACACTGAAGCTTTCTTT
TRBJ1-1 | NA | TRBV7-9 | NA | CASSSSWQFTEAFF | TGTGCCAGCAGTTCCTCGTGGCAGTTCACTGAAGCTTTCTTT
TRBJ2-7 | TRBD2 | TRBV19 | NA | CASSPVAGDYEQYF | TGTGCCAGTAGTCCCGTAGCGGGGGACTACGAGCAGTACTTC
TRBJ1-6 | TRBD1 | TRBV29-1 | NA | CSVTDRENSPLHF | TGCAGCGTGACGGACAGGGAAAATTCACCCCTCCACTTT
TRBJ2-5 | TRBD2 | TRBV7-8 | NA | CASSLGNGGETQYF | TGTGCCAGCAGCTTAGGGAACGGGGGGGAGACCCAGTACTTC
TRBJ2-7 | NA | TRBV6-5 | NA | CASSQAETGTYEQYF | TGTGCCAGCAGTCAGGCCGAAACAGGCACCTACGAGCAGTACTTC
TRBJ2-2 | NA | TRBV13 | few | CASSLGHRDYHGELFF | TGTGCCAGCAGCTTGGGGCACAGGGATTATCACGGGGAGCTGTTTTTT
TRBJ1-1 | NA | TRBV10-3 | NA | CAIRGQTGGNTEAFF | TGTGCCATCAGGGGGCAGACCGGTGGGAACACTGAAGCTTTCTTT
TRBJ2-3 | NA | TRBV5-1 | NA | CASSLVAVPPDTQYF | TGCGCCAGCAGCTTGGTAGCGGTACCCCCAGATACGCAGTATTTT
TRBJ2-3 | TRBD2 | TRBV2 | NA | CATRPTSGPDTQYF | TGTGCCACCCGACCGACTAGCGGTCCGGATACGCAGTATTTT
TRBJ1-5 | NA | TRBV28 | NA | CASRLTTGRNQPQHF | TGTGCCAGCAGGTTAACAACAGGGCGCAATCAGCCCCAGCATTTT
TRBJ1-2 | NA | TRBV4-1 | NA | CASSQVPTLNYGYTF | TGCGCCAGCAGCCAAGTCCCGACACTTAACTATGGCTACACCTTC
TRBJ2-1 | TRBD2 | TRBV7-2 | NA | CASSARGGLGNEQFF | TGTGCCAGCAGCGCGCGGGGGGGCTTGGGTAATGAGCAGTTCTTC